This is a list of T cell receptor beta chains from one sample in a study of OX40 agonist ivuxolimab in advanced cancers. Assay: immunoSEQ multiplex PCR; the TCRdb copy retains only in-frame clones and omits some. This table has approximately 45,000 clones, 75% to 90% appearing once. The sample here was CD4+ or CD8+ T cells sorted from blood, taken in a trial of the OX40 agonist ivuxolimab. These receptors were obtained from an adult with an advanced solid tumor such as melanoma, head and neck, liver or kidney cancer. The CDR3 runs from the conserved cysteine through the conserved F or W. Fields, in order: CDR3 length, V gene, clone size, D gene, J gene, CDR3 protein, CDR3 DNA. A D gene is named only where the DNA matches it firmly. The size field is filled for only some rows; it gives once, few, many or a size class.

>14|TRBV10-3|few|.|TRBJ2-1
CANSPGRSYNEQFF
TGTGCCAATTCCCCGGGACGTTCCTACAATGAGCAGTTCTTC
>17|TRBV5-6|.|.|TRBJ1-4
CASSSWRLSGTNEKLFF
TGTGCCAGCAGCTCATGGAGACTATCGGGGACTAATGAAAAACTGTTTTTT
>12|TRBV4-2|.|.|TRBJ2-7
CASSPYGSEQYF
TGTGCCAGCAGCCCCTATGGAAGCGAGCAGTACTTC
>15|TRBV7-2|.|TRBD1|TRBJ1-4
CASSFRDSINEKLFF
TGTGCCAGCAGCTTTAGGGACAGCATTAATGAAAAACTGTTTTTT
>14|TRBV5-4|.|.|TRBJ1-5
CASSLGGDNQPQHF
TGTGCCAGCAGCTTGGGAGGGGACAATCAGCCCCAGCATTTT
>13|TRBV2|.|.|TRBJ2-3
CASTTGETDTQYF
TGTGCCAGCACTACAGGTGAAACAGATACGCAGTATTTT
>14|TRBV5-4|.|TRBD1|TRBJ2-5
CASSTRTGQETQYF
TGTGCCAGCAGCACTAGGACAGGGCAAGAGACCCAGTACTTC
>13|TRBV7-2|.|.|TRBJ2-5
CASSFSGLETQYF
TGTGCCAGCAGCTTCTCGGGATTGGAGACCCAGTACTTC
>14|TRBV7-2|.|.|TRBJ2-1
CASSLGTSWGEQFF
TGTGCCAGCAGCCTCGGGACTTCCTGGGGTGAGCAGTTCTTC
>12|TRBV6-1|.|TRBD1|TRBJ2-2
CASRRTGRKLFF
TGTGCCAGCAGGAGGACAGGCCGAAAGCTGTTTTTT
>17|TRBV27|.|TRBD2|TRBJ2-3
CASMNHPSGAATDTQYF
TGTGCCAGCATGAACCACCCTAGCGGGGCCGCCACAGATACGCAGTATTTT
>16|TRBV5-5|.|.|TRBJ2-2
CASSLGHARGTGELFF
TGTGCCAGCAGCTTGGGCCACGCCCGGGGCACCGGGGAGCTGTTTTTT
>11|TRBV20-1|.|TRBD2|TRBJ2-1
CSASGLDKQFF
TGCAGTGCCTCGGGACTAGATAAGCAGTTCTTC
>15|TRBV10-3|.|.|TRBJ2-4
CAISAPGEAKNIQYF
TGTGCCATCAGTGCCCCCGGGGAGGCCAAAAACATTCAGTACTTC
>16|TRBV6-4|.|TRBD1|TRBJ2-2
CASSARTGRNTGELFF
TGTGCCAGCAGTGCTCGGACAGGGAGGAACACCGGGGAGCTGTTTTTT
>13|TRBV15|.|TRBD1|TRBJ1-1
CATSRPRDSEAFF
TGTGCCACCAGCAGACCCCGGGACAGTGAAGCTTTCTTT
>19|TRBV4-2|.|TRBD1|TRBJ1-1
CASSQFKGSQGQRNTEAFF
TGTGCCAGCAGCCAATTCAAAGGATCTCAGGGACAGAGAAACACTGAAGCTTTCTTT
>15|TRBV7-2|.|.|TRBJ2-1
CASSFSPANYNEQFF
TGTGCCAGCAGCTTCTCCCCGGCCAACTACAATGAGCAGTTCTTC
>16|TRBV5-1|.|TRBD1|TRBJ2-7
CASSINPDRGAYEQYF
TGCGCCAGCAGCATAAATCCCGACAGGGGAGCCTACGAGCAGTACTTC
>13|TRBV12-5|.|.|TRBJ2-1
CASGLYGYNEQFF
TGTGCTAGTGGTTTGTACGGCTACAATGAGCAGTTCTTC
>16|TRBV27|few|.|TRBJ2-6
CASSLGRGYGANVLTF
TGTGCCAGCAGCCTAGGCAGGGGATACGGGGCCAACGTCCTGACTTTC
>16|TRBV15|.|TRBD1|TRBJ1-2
CATRAPFDRAGYGYTF
TGTGCCACCAGGGCCCCTTTCGACAGGGCGGGCTATGGCTACACCTTC
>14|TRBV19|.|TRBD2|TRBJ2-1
CASSPAGVGNEQFF
TGTGCCAGTTCTCCAGCGGGAGTGGGCAATGAGCAGTTCTTC
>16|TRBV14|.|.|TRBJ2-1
CASSQAGLLGYNEQFF
TGTGCCAGCAGCCAGGCGGGCCTCCTGGGATACAATGAGCAGTTCTTC
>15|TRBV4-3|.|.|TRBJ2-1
CASSQVLADYNEQFF
TGCGCCAGCAGCCAAGTTTTAGCGGACTACAATGAGCAGTTCTTC
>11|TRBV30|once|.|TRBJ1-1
CAWEMGAEAFF
TGTGCCTGGGAAATGGGGGCTGAAGCTTTCTTT
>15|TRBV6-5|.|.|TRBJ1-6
CASRANGPVWDPLHF
TGTGCCAGCAGGGCCAACGGACCGGTTTGGGACCCCCTCCACTTT
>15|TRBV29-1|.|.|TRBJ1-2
CSVPPVGTMNYGYTF
TGCAGCGTACCCCCGGTGGGGACAATGAACTATGGCTACACCTTC
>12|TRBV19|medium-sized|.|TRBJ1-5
CASSILNQPQHF
TGTGCCAGTAGTATACTGAATCAGCCCCAGCATTTT
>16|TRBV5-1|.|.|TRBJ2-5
CASSLPGLVEQETQYF
TGCGCCAGCAGCCTGCCGGGCTTAGTGGAGCAAGAGACCCAGTACTTC
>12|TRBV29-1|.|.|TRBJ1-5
CSVGGSNQPQHF
TGCAGCGTTGGCGGAAGCAATCAGCCCCAGCATTTT
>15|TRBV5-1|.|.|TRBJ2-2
CASNRPGPNTGELFF
TGCGCCAGCAACCGGCCGGGACCTAACACCGGGGAGCTGTTTTTT
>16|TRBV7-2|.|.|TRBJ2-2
CASSLGGNANTGELFF
TGTGCCAGCAGCTTAGGTGGGAATGCGAACACCGGGGAGCTGTTTTTT